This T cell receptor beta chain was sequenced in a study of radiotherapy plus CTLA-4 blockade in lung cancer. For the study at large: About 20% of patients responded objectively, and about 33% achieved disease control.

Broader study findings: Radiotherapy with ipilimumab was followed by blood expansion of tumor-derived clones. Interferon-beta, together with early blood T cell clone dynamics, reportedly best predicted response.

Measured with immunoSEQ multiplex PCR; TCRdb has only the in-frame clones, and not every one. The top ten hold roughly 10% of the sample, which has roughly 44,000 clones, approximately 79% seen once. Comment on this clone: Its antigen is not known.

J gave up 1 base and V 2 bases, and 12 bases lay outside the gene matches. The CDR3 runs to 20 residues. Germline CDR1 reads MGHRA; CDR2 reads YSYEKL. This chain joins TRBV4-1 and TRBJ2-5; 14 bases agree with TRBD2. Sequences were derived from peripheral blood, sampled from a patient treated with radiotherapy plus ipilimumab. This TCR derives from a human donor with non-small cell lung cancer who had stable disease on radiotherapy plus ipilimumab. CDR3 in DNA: TGCGCCAGCAGCCAACCATTTATCCCCGGACTAGCGGGGGGCCAAGAGACCCAGTACTTC. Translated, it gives CASSQPFIPGLAGGQETQYF.